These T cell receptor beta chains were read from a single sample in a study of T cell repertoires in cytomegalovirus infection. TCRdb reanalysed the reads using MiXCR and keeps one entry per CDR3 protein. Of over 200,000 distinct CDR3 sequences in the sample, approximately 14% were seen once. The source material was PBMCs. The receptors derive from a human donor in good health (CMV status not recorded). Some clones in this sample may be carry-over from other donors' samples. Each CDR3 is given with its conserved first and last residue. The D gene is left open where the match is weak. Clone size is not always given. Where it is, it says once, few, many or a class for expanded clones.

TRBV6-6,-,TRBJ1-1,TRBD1,TGTGCCAGCAGTTACTCGAGGACAGGCACTGAAGCTTTCTTT,CASSYSRTGTEAFF
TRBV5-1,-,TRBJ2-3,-,TGCGCCAGCAGCGACAGACAGGGCACAGATACGCAGTATTTT,CASSDRQGTDTQYF
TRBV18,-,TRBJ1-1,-,TGTGCCAGCTCATCACTGCCCGGCCTGAACACTGAAGCTTTCTTT,CASSSLPGLNTEAFF
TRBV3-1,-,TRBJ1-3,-,TGTGCCAGCAGCCAAGTGGCGGGCTCTGGAAACACCATATATTTT,CASSQVAGSGNTIYF
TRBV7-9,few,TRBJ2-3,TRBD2,TGTGCCAGCAGCTCTCCCAATAAAGCGGGAGGGCCTTGGGATACGCAGTATTTT,CASSSPNKAGGPWDTQYF
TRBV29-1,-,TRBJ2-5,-,TGCAGCATAAAGATGGGGCAGTCGACCCAGTACTTC,CSIKMGQSTQYF
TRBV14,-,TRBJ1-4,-,TGTGCCAGCAGCCAAGTCAGTAATGAAAAACTGTTTTTT,CASSQVSNEKLFF
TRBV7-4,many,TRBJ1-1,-,TGTGCCAGCAGCTTAAGTGGGTCCGATGTCAATTTAGACACTGAAGCTTTCTTT,CASSLSGSDVNLDTEAFF
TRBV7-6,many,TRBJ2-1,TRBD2,TGTGCCAGCAGCCGCCCTCCCGGGGGGGAGAGGAATGAGCAGTTCTTC,CASSRPPGGERNEQFF
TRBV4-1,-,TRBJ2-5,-,TGCGCCAGCAGCCAAGCGGGGGTCCCGACCCAGTACTTC,CASSQAGVPTQYF
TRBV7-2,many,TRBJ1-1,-,TGTGCCAGCAGCCCGATATCCACTGAAGCTTTCTTT,CASSPISTEAFF
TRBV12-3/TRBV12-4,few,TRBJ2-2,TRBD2,TGTGCCAGCAGTTTTCGGCAGGGAGGGACCGGGGAGCTGTTTTTT,CASSFRQGGTGELFF
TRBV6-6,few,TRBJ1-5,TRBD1,TGTGCCAGCAGAACCGACAGGGGAAATCAGCCCCAGCATTTT,CASRTDRGNQPQHF
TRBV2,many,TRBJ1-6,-,TGTGCCAGCAGAGAAACAGGGAGTGATCCACCCCTCCACTTT,CASRETGSDPPLHF
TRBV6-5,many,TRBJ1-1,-,TGTGCCAGCAGTTACAAGGTGAACACTGAAGCTTTCTTT,CASSYKVNTEAFF
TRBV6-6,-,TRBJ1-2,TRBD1,TGTGCCAGCAGTTACTCTGGGACAGCCCATGGCTACACCTTC,CASSYSGTAHGYTF
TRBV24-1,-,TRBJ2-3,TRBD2,TGTGCCACCAGTGCATCGACTAGCGGGACATACAGCACAGATACGCAGTATTTT,CATSASTSGTYSTDTQYF
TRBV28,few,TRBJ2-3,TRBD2,TGTGCCAGCATCCCCCTCGTGGGAGCGGGAGGGCCAAATACGCAGTATTTT,CASIPLVGAGGPNTQYF